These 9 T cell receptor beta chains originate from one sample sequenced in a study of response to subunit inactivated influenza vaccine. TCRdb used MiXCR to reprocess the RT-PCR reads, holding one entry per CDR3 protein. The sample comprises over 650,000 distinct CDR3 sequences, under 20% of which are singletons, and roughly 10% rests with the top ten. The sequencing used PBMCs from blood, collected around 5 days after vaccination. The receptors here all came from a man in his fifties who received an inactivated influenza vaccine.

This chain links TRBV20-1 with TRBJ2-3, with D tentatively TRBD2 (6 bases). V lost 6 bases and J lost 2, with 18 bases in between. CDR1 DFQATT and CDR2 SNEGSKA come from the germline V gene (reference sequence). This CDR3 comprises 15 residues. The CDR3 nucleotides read TGCAGTGCCTTAGCTACGGGACTGTTCACAGATACGCAGTATTTT. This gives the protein CSALATGLFTDTQYF.

CDR3 sequence: CSASLTARTQYF. The CDR3 nucleotides read TGCAGTGCCTCACTGACTGCCCGAACGCAGTATTTT. This chain uses TRBV20-1 with TRBJ2-3; D not resolved. This CDR3 is built from 12 residues. Per germline, CDR1 DFQATT and CDR2 SNEGSKA (reference sequence). V was shortened by 6 bases and J by 9 bases, with 16 bases between the two germline ends.

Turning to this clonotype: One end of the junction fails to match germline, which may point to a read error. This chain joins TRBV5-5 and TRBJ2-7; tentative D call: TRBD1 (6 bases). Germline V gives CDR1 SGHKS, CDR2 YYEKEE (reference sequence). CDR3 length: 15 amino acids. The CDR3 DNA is TGTGCCAGCAGATTGGGGGCCTCCTGGGCCTACGAGCAGTACTTC. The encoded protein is CASRLGASWAYEQYF.

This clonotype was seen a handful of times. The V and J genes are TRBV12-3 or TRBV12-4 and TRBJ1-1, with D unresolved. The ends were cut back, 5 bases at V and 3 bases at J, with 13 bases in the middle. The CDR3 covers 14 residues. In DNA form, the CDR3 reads TGTGCCAGCAGTCGGACCCAGAGGGACACTGAAGCTTTCTTT. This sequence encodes CASSRTQRDTEAFF.

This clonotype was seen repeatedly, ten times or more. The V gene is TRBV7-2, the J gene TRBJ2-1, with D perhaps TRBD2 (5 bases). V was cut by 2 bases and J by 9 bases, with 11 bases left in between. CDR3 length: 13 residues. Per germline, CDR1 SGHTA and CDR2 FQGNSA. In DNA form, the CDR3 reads TGTGCCAGCAGCTTAACTTGGGAGAGTGAGCAGTTCTTC. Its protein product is CASSLTWESEQFF.

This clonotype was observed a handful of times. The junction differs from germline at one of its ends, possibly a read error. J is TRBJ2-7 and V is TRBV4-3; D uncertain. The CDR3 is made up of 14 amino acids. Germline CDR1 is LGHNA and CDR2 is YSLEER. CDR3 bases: TGCGCCAGCAGTCAAGGGCATGCCTCCTACGAGCAGTACTTC. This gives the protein CASSQGHASYEQYF.

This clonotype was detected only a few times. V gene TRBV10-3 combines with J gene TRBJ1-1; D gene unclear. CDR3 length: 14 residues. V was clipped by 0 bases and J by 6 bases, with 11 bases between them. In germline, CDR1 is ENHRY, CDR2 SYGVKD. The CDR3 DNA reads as TGTGCCATCAGTGAGTCCGGCATAGCATCTGAAGCTTTCTTT. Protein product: CAISESGIASEAFF.

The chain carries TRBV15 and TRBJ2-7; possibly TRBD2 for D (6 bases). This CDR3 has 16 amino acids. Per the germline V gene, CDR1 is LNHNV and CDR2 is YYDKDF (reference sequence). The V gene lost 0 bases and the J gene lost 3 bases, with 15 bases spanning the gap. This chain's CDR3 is CATSRDRGGTGYEQYF. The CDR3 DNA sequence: TGTGCCACCAGCAGAGATCGGGGCGGGACGGGCTACGAGCAGTACTTC. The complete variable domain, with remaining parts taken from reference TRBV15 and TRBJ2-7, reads DAMVIQNPRYQVTQFGKPVTLSCSQTLNHNVMYWYQQKSSQAPKLLFHYYDKDFNNEADTPDNFQSRRPNTSFCFLDIRSPGLGDTAMYLCATSRDRGGTGYEQYFGPGTRLTVT.

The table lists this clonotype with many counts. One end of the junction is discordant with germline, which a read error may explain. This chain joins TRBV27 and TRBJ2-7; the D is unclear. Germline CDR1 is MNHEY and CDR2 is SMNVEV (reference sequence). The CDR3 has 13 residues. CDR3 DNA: TGCGCCAGCAGCTCCCTGGCTACCTACGAGCAGTACTTC. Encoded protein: CASSSLATYEQYF.